These 17 T cell receptor beta chains were all obtained from the same sample, sequenced in a study of T-cell memory formation after mild COVID-19. TCRdb processed the 5' RACE reads anew with MiXCR; each CDR3 protein has one entry. The table has roughly 550,000 distinct CDR3 sequences, approximately 20% seen once; the top ten hold around an eighth. Sequences were obtained from PBMCs or a T cell subset sorted from them (not recorded which). These receptors came from an adult woman who had mild COVID-19 (a few samples of this study predate the infection). Cell type and time point are not known.

There are a few counts of this clonotype. V and J are TRBV7-9 and TRBJ2-7; a weak D match, TRBD2 (5 bases). Trimming cost V 4 bases and J 0 bases, with 13 bases left between them. Germline V gives CDR1 SEHNR, CDR2 FQNEAQ (reference sequence). This CDR3 comprises 15 residues. CDR3 in DNA: TGTGCCAGCAGCTCCCTTCCGGGAAACTCCTACGAGCAGTACTTC. It specifies CASSSLPGNSYEQYF.

The CDR3 nucleotides are TGTGCCAGCTCACGTCAGCAGGACACCGGGGAGCTGTTTTTT. As protein: CASSRQQDTGELFF. The rearrangement links TRBV18 to TRBJ2-2; D unclear. V gave up 4 bases and J gave up 3 bases, with 9 bases separating them. Germline CDR1 reads KGHSH; CDR2 reads LQKENI. The length of the CDR3 is 14 residues.

This clonotype was observed a few times. The rearrangement joins TRBV14 to TRBJ2-3; weak D call: TRBD1 (7 bases). This CDR3 comprises 15 residues. Deletions cut 3 bases from V and 6 bases from J, with 16 bases between. Germline-derived CDR1 and CDR2 are SGHDN and FVKESK. The CDR3 coding sequence is TGTGCCAGCAGCCACGGAGGGGGCGCAGGGGATACGCAGTATTTT. The encoded protein is CASSHGGGAGDTQYF.

This clonotype was detected many times. The rearrangement links TRBV7-2 to TRBJ2-7, with D perhaps TRBD1 (5 bases). V lost 2 bases to trimming and J lost 3 bases, with 11 bases between them. The CDR3 runs 14 residues. CDR1 SGHTA and CDR2 FQGNSA come from the germline V gene. Here the CDR3 DNA reads TGTGCCAGCAGCTTATACGTCAGGGACTACGAGCAGTACTTC. It encodes CASSLYVRDYEQYF.

This clonotype has just a few counts. The V gene is TRBV20-1, the J gene TRBJ2-7; D unclear. Germline assignment: CDR1 DFQATT and CDR2 SNEGSKA (reference sequence). This CDR3 spans 16 amino acids. V gave up 0 bases and J gave up 4 bases, with 19 bases separating them. DNA for the CDR3: TGCAGTGCTAGAGACGCCAGTCCTAAGGATGCGTACGAGCAGTACTTC. This gives the protein CSARDASPKDAYEQYF.

This clonotype was recorded a few times. This rearrangement joins TRBV20-1 to TRBJ2-7; D is perhaps TRBD1 or TRBD2 (5 bases each). V was trimmed by 3 bases and J by 0 bases, leaving 9 bases between them. This CDR3 is 13 amino acids long. Germline V gene sequence: CDR1 DFQATT, CDR2 SNEGSKA (reference sequence). The CDR3 spells CSASEGSSYEQYF. CDR3 DNA sequence: TGCAGTGCTAGCGAGGGGAGCTCCTACGAGCAGTACTTC.

The chain combines TRBV7-9 with TRBJ2-3; either TRBD1 or TRBD2 may fit D (5 bases each). This CDR3 region has 17 residues. Germline V gene lookup returns CDR1 SEHNR and CDR2 FQNEAQ (reference sequence). Trimming stripped 2 bases from V and 1 base from J, with 16 bases between. In nucleotides, the CDR3 is TGTGCCAGCAGCTTAAGCTTGGTCCGGGACGGCACAGATACGCAGTATTTT. This gives the protein CASSLSLVRDGTDTQYF.

The J gene is TRBJ2-1, the V gene TRBV9, with D perhaps being TRBD1 or TRBD2 (5 bases each). Germline lookup yields CDR1 SGDLS and CDR2 YYNGEE. V was trimmed by 3 bases and J by 4 bases, leaving 23 bases between them. This CDR3 has 18 amino acids. CDR3 region: CASSGVAGVGGHYNEQFF. CDR3 in DNA: TGTGCCAGCAGCGGCGTCGCAGGAGTCGGAGGACATTACAATGAGCAGTTCTTC.

The rearrangement uses TRBV7-9 and TRBJ2-1; maybe TRBD2 (7 bases). The CDR3 runs 16 residues. Germline-derived CDR1 and CDR2 are SEHNR and FQNEAQ (reference sequence). V was clipped by 4 bases and J by 4 bases, with 17 bases between them. The CDR3 sequence is CASSSSRGAGYNEQFF. CDR3 bases: TGTGCCAGCAGCTCCTCCCGGGGGGCTGGTTACAATGAGCAGTTCTTC.

This clonotype was counted only a few times. The V gene is TRBV4-1, the J gene TRBJ1-1, with a possible D match to TRBD1 (6 bases). Germline CDR1 MGHRA, CDR2 YSYEKL. The CDR3 runs 15 residues. V lost 4 bases to trimming and J lost 1 base, with 13 bases between them. Here the CDR3 DNA reads TGCGCCAGCAGCCGGGTGGGAGGGGGGAACACTGAAGCTTTCTTT. It codes for CASSRVGGGNTEAFF.

This clonotype was seen only a few times. J is TRBJ2-4 and V is TRBV30; D is unclear. Germline V gene sequence: CDR1 GTSNPN, CDR2 SVGIG (reference sequence). Trimming removed 4 bases from V and 0 bases from J, with 7 bases in between. The CDR3 is 13 amino acids. The CDR3 DNA is TGTGCCTGGAATACTCTAGCCAAAAACATTCAGTACTTC. This gives the protein CAWNTLAKNIQYF.

The rearrangement uses TRBV5-1 and TRBJ2-1; D is ambiguous. Per the germline V gene, CDR1 is SGHRS and CDR2 is YFSETQ. The V end lost 0 bases, the J end lost 3 bases, and 10 bases lay between the germline ends. The CDR3 spans 15 residues. The chain's CDR3 is CASSLGLDVYNEQFF. The CDR3 region has the DNA TGCGCCAGCAGCTTGGGGCTAGATGTCTACAATGAGCAGTTCTTC.

This clonotype was seen a few times. The chain recombines TRBV6-2 or TRBV6-3 with TRBJ2-2, with 8 nucleotides matching TRBD2. Germline CDR1 is MNHEY and CDR2 is SVGEGT. There are 14 residues in the CDR3. V was pared by 2 bases and J by 7 bases, with 3 bases of the junction left unmatched. CDR3 loop: CASSYATSGGELFF. CDR3 DNA: TGTGCCAGCAGTTACGCCACTAGCGGCGGGGAGCTGTTTTTT.

For the CDR3, the DNA is TGTGCCAGCTCACCACCCGCGGGGCTGGGGCTCTACTTC. This codes for CASSPPAGLGLYF. J is TRBJ2-5 and V is TRBV18; TRBD2 might be the D (6 bases). Germline V gives CDR1 KGHSH, CDR2 LQKENI. Between the trimmed V and J ends, which lost 0 bases and 14 bases, there was a span of 16 bases. There are 13 residues in the CDR3.

This clonotype was detected a few times. The V and J genes are TRBV11-3 and TRBJ1-1, with D tentatively TRBD1 (5 bases). Germline-derived CDR1 and CDR2 are SGHNT and YENEEA. The CDR3 spans 13 residues. V was pared by 5 bases and J by 10 bases, with 17 bases between. This CDR3 reads CASSPTGPGGAFF. The CDR3 bases are TGTGCCAGCAGCCCGACGGGTCCCGGGGGAGCTTTCTTT. The entire variable domain, with the rest obtained from reference TRBV11-3 and TRBJ1-1, is as follows: EAGVVQSPRYKIIEKKQPVAFWCNPISGHNTLYWYLQNLGQGPELLIRYENEEAVDDSQLPKDRFSAERLKGVDSTLKIQPAELGDSAVYLCASSPTGPGGAFFGQGTRLTVV.

This chain links TRBV20-1 with TRBJ2-7; possible D gene TRBD1, 6 bases. The CDR3 spans 14 residues. V lost 6 bases to trimming and J lost 3 bases, with 18 bases between them. The germline CDR1 and CDR2 sequences are DFQATT and SNEGSKA (reference sequence). The CDR3 DNA sequence: TGCAGTGCCCGGCTAGGTGGGGGCGACTACGAGCAGTACTTC. Protein: CSARLGGGDYEQYF.

The chain links TRBV19 to TRBJ2-3, with TRBD2 matching over 11 bases. The CDR3 is 16 amino acids. Germline-derived CDR1 and CDR2 are LNHDA and SQIVND (reference sequence). V lost 5 bases to trimming and J lost 3 bases; unmatched junction nucleotides: 7. CDR3 sequence: CASSFRSSGGTDTQYF. The CDR3 DNA is TGTGCCAGTAGTTTTAGGTCTAGCGGGGGGACAGATACGCAGTATTTT.